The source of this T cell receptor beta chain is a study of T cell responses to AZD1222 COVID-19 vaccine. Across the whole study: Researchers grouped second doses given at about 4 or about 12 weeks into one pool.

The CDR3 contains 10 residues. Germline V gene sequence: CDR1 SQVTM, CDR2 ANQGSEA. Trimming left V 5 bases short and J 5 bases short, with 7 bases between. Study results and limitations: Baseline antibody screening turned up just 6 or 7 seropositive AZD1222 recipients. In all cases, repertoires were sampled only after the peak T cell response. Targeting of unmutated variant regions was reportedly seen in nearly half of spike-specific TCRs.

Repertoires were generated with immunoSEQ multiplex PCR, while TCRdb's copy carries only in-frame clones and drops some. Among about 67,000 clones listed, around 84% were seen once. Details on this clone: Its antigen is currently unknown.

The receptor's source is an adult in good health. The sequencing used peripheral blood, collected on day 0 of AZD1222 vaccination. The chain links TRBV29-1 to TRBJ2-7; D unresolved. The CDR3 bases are TGCAGCGTTATTTCCAACGAGCAGTACTTC. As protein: CSVISNEQYF.